The 29 T cell receptor beta chains below all came from one sample that was sequenced in a study of T cells in Graves' hyperthyroidism and ophthalmopathy. Using RNA transcripts as the source, TCR beta CDR3 regions were amplified. TCR CDR3 underwent first-round RT-PCR with the HTBI primer set. TCRdb re-called the multiplex PCR reads with MiXCR, one entry per CDR3 protein. The sample includes 550,000 to 800,000 distinct CDR3 sequences, 16% of them seen just once. Sequences were obtained from blood. Receptors originate from a man aged 18 to 29 with Graves' hyperthyroidism.

This clonotype was detected ten times or more. The V call is TRBV18, the J call TRBJ2-5; 8 nucleotides agree with TRBD2. Per the germline V gene, CDR1 is KGHSH and CDR2 is LQKENI. CDR3 size: 15 residues. With 4 bases clipped from V and 5 bases from J, the junction kept 9 bases outside the gene matches. As DNA, the CDR3 is TGTGCCAGCTCACAGACTAGCGTCTCAAGGGAGACCCAGTACTTC. Translation gives CASSQTSVSRETQYF.

The chain carries TRBV7-9 and TRBJ1-6; D gene ambiguous. V gave up 5 bases and J gave up 7 bases, with 18 bases separating them. Germline loops: CDR1 SEHNR, CDR2 FQNEAQ (reference sequence). This CDR3 has 16 amino acids. The CDR3 here is CASSPGLPARNSPLHF. Written as DNA, the CDR3 is TGTGCCAGCAGCCCTGGACTGCCAGCTAGGAATTCACCCCTCCACTTT.

This clonotype was counted only a few times. This chain joins TRBV20-1 and TRBJ2-3; D remains ambiguous. The CDR3 totals 13 residues. Germline CDR1 and CDR2: DFQATT and SNEGSKA (reference sequence). Trimming took 1 base from V and 5 from J, leaving 10 bases between them. The CDR3 nucleotides read TGCAGTGCTAGAGGCGGTCCGATAGATACGCAGTATTTT. Encoded protein: CSARGGPIDTQYF.

This clonotype was counted many times. The V and J genes are TRBV28 and TRBJ2-3, with TRBD2 matching over 10 bases. Trimming took 7 bases from V and 3 from J; bases not matched to a gene: 7. The CDR3 length is 15 residues. Per the germline V gene, CDR1 is MDHEN and CDR2 is SYDVKM. The CDR3 sequence: CASTLAGAATDTQYF. DNA for the CDR3: TGTGCCAGCACTCTAGCGGGAGCAGCAACAGATACGCAGTATTTT.

This clonotype showed up just a few times. The chain uses TRBV6-4 and TRBJ2-2, with 8 bases that match TRBD2. This CDR3 comprises 14 residues. V gave up 6 bases and J gave up 7 bases; unmatched junction bases: 7. Germline V gene sequence: CDR1 MRHNA, CDR2 SNTAGT. The CDR3 DNA reads TGTGCCAGCAGACCTCAGCGGGAGTTCGGGGAGCTGTTTTTT. Encoded protein: CASRPQREFGELFF.

J is TRBJ2-7 and V is TRBV11-3; the match to TRBD2 covers 7 bases. The CDR3 is 16 residues long. The germline CDR1 and CDR2 sequences are SGHNT and YENEEA. The V and J ends lost 5 bases and 4 bases, in that order; junction bases with no gene match: 14. The CDR3 sequence is CASSPRLEARGYEQYF. CDR3 in DNA: TGTGCCAGCAGCCCCCGCCTTGAGGCGCGGGGGTACGAGCAGTACTTC.

The table lists this clonotype with a few counts. The chain carries TRBV11-2 and TRBJ2-1; no reliable D call. This CDR3 is built from 15 residues. Trimming removed 4 bases from V and 0 bases from J, with 10 bases in between. CDR1 is SGHAT, CDR2 FQNNGV, per germline. The DNA for the CDR3 is TGTGCCAGCAGCTCAGGCGCTAGCTCCTACAATGAGCAGTTCTTC. It yields the protein CASSSGASSYNEQFF.

This clonotype appeared a few times. The chain carries TRBV5-8 and TRBJ1-2; no clear D. CDR1 SGHTS and CDR2 YDEGEE come from the germline V gene. The CDR3 runs 14 residues. V gave up 4 bases and J gave up 2 bases, with 12 bases separating them. The CDR3 bases are TGTGCCAGCAGCCCCTATGCCCCGAACTATGGCTACACCTTC. Protein sequence: CASSPYAPNYGYTF.

Many counts were recorded for this clonotype. The V and J genes are TRBV3-1 and TRBJ2-5, with a possible D match to TRBD2 (5 bases). The CDR3 has 17 residues. In germline, CDR1 is LGHDT, CDR2 YNNKEL (reference sequence). Trimming shortened V by 0 bases and J by 1 base, and 15 bases separated the two germline ends. As DNA, the CDR3 is TGTGCCAGCAGCCAAGATCGTTACAGCGGCCTCCAAGAGACCCAGTACTTC. This translates into CASSQDRYSGLQETQYF.

This clonotype was observed at least ten times. This chain connects TRBV20-1 to TRBJ2-1; tentative D call: TRBD2 (5 bases). V lost 3 bases and J 5 bases, leaving 14 bases between the germline ends. The CDR3 has 14 residues. Per germline, CDR1 DFQATT and CDR2 SNEGSKA (reference sequence). As DNA, the CDR3 is TGCAGTGCTAGTCTTTCGGCCGGGGACAATGAGCAGTTCTTC. Protein: CSASLSAGDNEQFF.

The chain recombines TRBV7-2 with TRBJ2-7, with unresolved D. Looked up from germline, CDR1 is SGHTA and CDR2 is FQGNSA. This CDR3 is built from 14 residues. Trimming took off 5 bases at V and 2 bases at J, with 13 bases between the two ends. The CDR3 DNA is TGTGCCAGCAGCATCGGACGCGGACCCTACGAGCAGTACTTC. Its translation: CASSIGRGPYEQYF.

There are a few counts of this clonotype. The chain is built from TRBV7-3 and TRBJ2-2; 8 nucleotides agree with TRBD1. Trimming removed 0 bases from V and 4 bases from J; junction bases left unmatched: 7. Germline values: CDR1 SGHTA, CDR2 FQGTGA. This CDR3 spans 17 amino acids. CDR3 DNA sequence: TGTGCCAGCAGCTTAACTAGGAACAGGGGGATCACCGGGGAGCTGTTTTTT. Its translation: CASSLTRNRGITGELFF.

This clonotype has a count of ten or more. V is TRBV5-1 and J is TRBJ2-3; D may be TRBD2 (6 bases). V gave up 2 bases and J gave up 6 bases, with 16 bases separating them. CDR1 is SGHRS, CDR2 YFSETQ, per germline. This CDR3 has 15 residues. The DNA for the CDR3 is TGCGCCAGCAGCTTCACATCGGGAGCAGGGGATACGCAGTATTTT. Translating gives CASSFTSGAGDTQYF.

This clonotype was seen more than once but under ten times. This sequence joins TRBV10-3 and TRBJ1-2; 8 positions match TRBD1. The CDR3 is 14 residues long. Germline V gene lookup returns CDR1 ENHRY and CDR2 SYGVKD. Losses at the gene ends were 5 bases for V and 5 bases for J; bases not matched to a gene: 7. The CDR3 sequence is CAISSRGPGYGYTF. CDR3 DNA: TGTGCCATCAGTAGCAGGGGGCCTGGGTATGGCTACACCTTC.

This clonotype was found many times. V is TRBV3-1 and J is TRBJ2-5; no firm D call. Germline V gene sequence: CDR1 LGHDT, CDR2 YNNKEL (reference sequence). Trimming cost V 4 bases and J 7 bases, with 16 bases left between them. CDR3 length equals 14 residues. CDR3 in amino acids: CASSPPATMGTQYF. The CDR3 nucleotides read TGTGCCAGCAGCCCCCCGGCTACCATGGGGACCCAGTACTTC.

In its sample, this clonotype was seen many times. The V gene is TRBV10-3, the J gene TRBJ1-2, with 7 bases identical to TRBD1. From germline, CDR1 is ENHRY and CDR2 SYGVKD. Trimming cost V 7 bases and J 4 bases; bases outside gene matches: 6. The CDR3 has 13 amino acids. The CDR3 DNA sequence: TGTGCCATCAAGGTTGGGGACAGCTATGGCTACACCTTC. It is translated as CAIKVGDSYGYTF.

This clonotype has just a few counts. The chain has TRBV20-1 and TRBJ2-7; possibly TRBD2 for D (6 bases). Deletions cut 1 base from V and 2 bases from J, with 12 bases between. CDR3 length equals 14 residues. Germline CDR1 DFQATT, CDR2 SNEGSKA (reference sequence). The CDR3 bases are TGCAGTGCTAGAGTGATTAGCGGAACCTACGAGCAGTACTTC. This codes for CSARVISGTYEQYF.

In this sample, this clonotype turned up many times. The chain combines TRBV11-2 with TRBJ2-1; TRBD1 matches at 11 bases. Germline V gene lookup returns CDR1 SGHAT and CDR2 FQNNGV. V was clipped by 5 bases and J by 7 bases; unmatched bases: 10. The CDR3 runs to 16 residues. CDR3 sequence (DNA): TGTGCCAGCAGCCCCCCCGGGACAGGGGGGGGGAATGAGCAGTTCTTC. Translation: CASSPPGTGGGNEQFF.

The V gene is TRBV6-1, the J gene TRBJ2-2; TRBD1 matches 7 bases. The CDR3 loop spans 17 amino acids. Trimming cost V 3 bases and J 4 bases; bases outside gene matches: 11. The germline V gene has CDR1 MNHNS and CDR2 SASEGT. The CDR3 DNA reads TGTGCCAGCAGTGATATACAGGGGCGCCAACCCACCGGGGAGCTGTTTTTT. Translating gives CASSDIQGRQPTGELFF.

V gene TRBV10-3 combines with J gene TRBJ2-5; possible D gene TRBD2, 5 bases. In germline, CDR1 is ENHRY, CDR2 SYGVKD. V gave up 10 bases and J gave up 1 base, with 7 bases separating them. CDR3 length: 11 amino acids. For the CDR3, the DNA is TGTGCCACCGGGGTCCAAGAGACCCAGTACTTC. It codes for CATGVQETQYF.

The genes are TRBV7-9 and TRBJ2-4; the D gene is possibly TRBD2 (6 bases). The CDR3 runs 15 residues. Germline V gene lookup returns CDR1 SEHNR and CDR2 FQNEAQ (reference sequence). V lost 7 bases and J lost 4, with 17 bases in between. The DNA of the CDR3 is TGTGCCAGCACCCTCTCGGTCGGGGGTAAAAACATTCAGTACTTC. It codes for CASTLSVGGKNIQYF.

The chain combines TRBV12-3 or TRBV12-4 with TRBJ2-2; 10 bases agree with TRBD2. This CDR3 has 16 amino acids. The trim removed 2 bases at V and 9 bases at J, leaving 9 bases unmatched. The DNA for the CDR3 is TGTGCCAGCAGTTTAAAGGAATTAGCGGGGGGAAGGGAGCTGTTTTTT. This encodes CASSLKELAGGRELFF.

The rearrangement uses TRBV2 and TRBJ2-3; D might be TRBD1 (5 bases). Germline V lookup: CDR1 SNHLY, CDR2 FYNNEI. V lost 7 bases to trimming and J lost 6 bases, with 26 bases between them. The CDR3 totals 17 residues. CDR3 loop: CASKPPESRVGRDTQYF. DNA of the CDR3: TGTGCCAGCAAGCCTCCTGAGAGTCGGGTGGGGCGGGATACGCAGTATTTT.

The sample holds many counts of this clonotype. The V gene is TRBV7-8, the J gene TRBJ2-3; D is possibly TRBD2 (5 bases). Trimming shortened V by 5 bases and J by 4 bases, and 13 bases separated the two germline ends. In germline, CDR1 is SGHVS, CDR2 FQNEAQ. The CDR3 spans 14 residues. CDR3 residues: CASSTRRLPDTQYF. CDR3 nucleotide sequence: TGTGCCAGCAGCACCCGGAGGCTCCCAGATACGCAGTATTTT.

The chain couples TRBV11-2 to TRBJ2-7; 7 bases map to TRBD1. This CDR3 has 14 residues. Germline trimming cut 0 bases from V and 8 bases from J; bases unmatched to any gene: 7. Germline V CDR1 and CDR2: SGHAT, FQNNGV. The CDR3 spells CASSLDRNRGKQYF. CDR3 bases: TGTGCCAGCAGCTTAGATCGCAACAGGGGAAAGCAGTACTTC.

V usage is TRBV12-3 or TRBV12-4 and J usage is TRBJ2-6; maybe TRBD2 (6 bases). This CDR3 region has 15 residues. With 11 bases removed from V and 2 bases from J, the gap between germline ends came to 16 bases. CDR3 sequence reads: CAAQVGGPGANVLTF. CDR3 nucleotides: TGTGCCGCCCAAGTCGGGGGACCTGGGGCCAACGTCCTGACTTTC.

This clonotype was seen ten or more times. The V gene is TRBV5-1, the J gene TRBJ2-7, with 7 bases lining up with TRBD2. CDR1 is SGHRS, CDR2 YFSETQ, per germline. Trimming removed 3 bases from V and 3 bases from J; junction bases left unmatched: 9. This CDR3 has 15 amino acids. The CDR3 region is CASSSLAGRHYEQYF. CDR3 in DNA: TGCGCCAGCAGCTCCTTAGCGGGCCGTCACTACGAGCAGTACTTC.

J is TRBJ1-3 and V is TRBV27; D may be TRBD1 (6 bases). CDR3 length: 15 residues. Trimming pared 6 bases from V and 0 bases from J, leaving 12 bases between. Germline assignment: CDR1 MNHEY and CDR2 SMNVEV (reference sequence). CDR3 nucleotide sequence: TGTGCCAGCAGACAGGACAGATACTCTGGAAACACCATATATTTT. Its translation: CASRQDRYSGNTIYF.

Concerning this clonotype itself: This may stem from a read error, because a much larger clone lies one nucleotide away. The chain is built from TRBV20-1 and TRBJ2-2; 9 nucleotides align to TRBD1. Germline V gene sequence: CDR1 DFQATT, CDR2 SNEGSKA (reference sequence). There are 15 residues in the CDR3. The CDR3 is CSASPGTGNTGEPFF. CDR3 DNA: TGCAGTGCTAGTCCGGGGACAGGGAACACCGGGGAGCCGTTTTTT.